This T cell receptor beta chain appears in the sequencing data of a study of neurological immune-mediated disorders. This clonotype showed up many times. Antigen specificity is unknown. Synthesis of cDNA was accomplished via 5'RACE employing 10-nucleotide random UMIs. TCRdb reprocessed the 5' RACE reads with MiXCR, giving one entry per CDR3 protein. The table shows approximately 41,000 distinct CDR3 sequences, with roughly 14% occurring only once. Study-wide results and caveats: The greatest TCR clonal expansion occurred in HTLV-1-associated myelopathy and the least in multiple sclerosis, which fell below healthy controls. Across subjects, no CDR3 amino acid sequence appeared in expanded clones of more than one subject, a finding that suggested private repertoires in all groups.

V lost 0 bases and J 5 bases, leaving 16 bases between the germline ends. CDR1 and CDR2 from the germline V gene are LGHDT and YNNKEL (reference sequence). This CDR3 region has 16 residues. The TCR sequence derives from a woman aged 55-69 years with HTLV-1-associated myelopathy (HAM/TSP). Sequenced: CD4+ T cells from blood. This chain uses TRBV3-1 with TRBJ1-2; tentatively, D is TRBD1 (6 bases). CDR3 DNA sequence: TGTGCCAGCAGCCAAGAACGATTCAGGGGCTATTATGGCTACACCTTC. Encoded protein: CASSQERFRGYYGYTF.